This paragraph reports one TCR beta chain. Generated by immunoSEQ multiplex PCR, the TCRdb table keeps only in-frame clones and is missing some. The sample yields around 94,000 clones, approximately 86% seen once. These data come from a study of control samples from healthy donors and cancer patients. Germline assignment: CDR1 MGHRA and CDR2 YSYEKL. CDR3 length equals 14 residues. Trimming removed 1 base from V and 8 bases from J, with 14 bases in between. The genes are TRBV4-1 and TRBJ1-2; D perhaps matches TRBD1 (6 bases). Material: blood. The receptor's source is a woman aged 50 to 65 in good health. CDR3: CASSQGQALGGYTF. CDR3 DNA sequence: TGCGCCAGCAGCCAAGGACAGGCCTTAGGGGGCTACACCTTC.